The text below deals with one TCR beta chain. The specificity of this receptor is unknown. The sample holds no much larger clone one base away, and base qualities are not on file. The germline V gene (reference sequence) specifies WNHNN as CDR1 and SYGVQD as CDR2. V has 6 bases trimmed and J has 3 bases trimmed; junction bases matching no gene number 7. From the cysteine up to the phenylalanine, the CDR3 has a length of 15 residues. The CDR3 DNA has 45 bases and is translated from base 1. These data are taken from a study of blood T cell repertoires in COVID-19 (dated by TCRdb to between 2020 and 2021). Study-level background: The collaborator samples originated in the United States, Italy and Spain and spanned the acute and convalescent phases of COVID-19. The prospective study material was composed of cDNA or gDNA derived from T cells, B-cell-depleted T cells, or PBMCs. The dataset comprised deeply sampled blood TCRbeta repertoires from subjects exposed to, actively infected with, or recovered from COVID-19. The repertoires were made available in a free public database intended to serve as a resource for research on the immune response to SARS-CoV-2. The samples were drawn from two sources: the first 160 participants of the ongoing ImmuneRACE study, and 1,000 to 1,500 subjects contributed by 6 global collaborators. Sample metadata almost always included a de-identified subject ID, COVID-19 status, age in years and sex. HLA class I and class II types, where available, came from metadata supplied by the sample provider rather than from assay-based typing.

What the study reported, not specific to this receptor: How much clinical and demographic metadata was included differed by source and by participant, and the metadata was provided uncurated.

In Seattle, one collaborating source enrolled patients while the infection was active and tracked those patients longitudinally over the course of disease. The collaborating institutions used their own protocols to collect whole blood in K2EDTA tubes. Collaborator samples were shipped for TCRbeta analysis as frozen whole blood, isolated PBMCs, or DNA extracted from either sample type. TCRbeta CDR3 regions were amplified from genomic DNA by means of the immunoSEQ Assay, a bias-controlled multiplex PCR. Per the original workflow: Nucleated cell counts per sample were estimated from amplification of reference gene primers within the assay. To quantify the absolute abundance of each unique TCRbeta CDR3 rearrangement, sequence reads were collapsed and filtered. For each sample, productive Simpson clonality was calculated as the square root of Simpson's diversity index over productive rearrangements. Entries here come from immuneACCESS through TCRdb and include only in-frame sequences with V and J called. Some clones fail to appear in such tables; in the studies checked, an unresolved V gene covers under half of the shortfall, and the cause of the remainder is unknown. D and trimming come from the DNA, and the V and J calls and clone size come from that table. This sample holds roughly 180,000 clones; around 80% were observed only once. 7% of the sample is in the top ten clones.

The receptor was derived from a woman in her thirties or forties with COVID-19, enrolled during active disease. Specimen: peripheral blood. Recombination joined TRBV10-1 with TRBJ2-2; the junction holds 7 bases that match TRBD1. The bases read TGCGCCAGCAGCACAGGGGATATGGACACCGGGGAGCTGTTTTTT. Its coded protein is CASSTGDMDTGELFF.